The text below deals with one T cell receptor (beta chain). Its antigen is not known. The record originates from a study of T cell responses to AZD1222 COVID-19 vaccine. Notes on the study in general: The number of AZD1222 recipients seropositive at baseline was only six. Nearly half of spike-specific TCRs reportedly go after variant regions that carry no mutations.

The repertoire was sequenced with immunoSEQ multiplex PCR; TCRdb's copy has only in-frame clones and lacks some. The top ten hold around a fifth of the sample, which has about 19,000 clones, roughly 80% seen once. The CDR3 has 14 residues. V lost 4 bases and J lost 7; bases outside the gene matches: 8. In germline, CDR1 is KGHSH, CDR2 LQKENI. The chain uses TRBV18 and TRBJ2-7; 9 bases map to TRBD1. The source is an adult who received the AZD1222 COVID-19 vaccine. The specimen comprised peripheral blood, sampled 28 days after the second AZD1222 dose. CDR3 DNA: TGTGCCAGCTCACAACAGGGGGCGGCTGGAGAGCAGTACTTC. Protein: CASSQQGAAGEQYF.